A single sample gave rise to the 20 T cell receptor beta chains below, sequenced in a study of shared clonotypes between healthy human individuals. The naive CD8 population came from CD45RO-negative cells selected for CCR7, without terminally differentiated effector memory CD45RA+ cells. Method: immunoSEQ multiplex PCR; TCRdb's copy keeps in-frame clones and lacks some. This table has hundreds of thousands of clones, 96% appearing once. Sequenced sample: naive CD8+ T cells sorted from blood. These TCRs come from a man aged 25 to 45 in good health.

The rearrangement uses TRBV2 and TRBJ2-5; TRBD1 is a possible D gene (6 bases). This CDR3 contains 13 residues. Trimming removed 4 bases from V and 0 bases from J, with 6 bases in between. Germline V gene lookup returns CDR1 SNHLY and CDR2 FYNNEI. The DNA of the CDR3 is TGTGCCAGCAGTGGGACAGACCAAGAGACCCAGTACTTC. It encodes CASSGTDQETQYF.

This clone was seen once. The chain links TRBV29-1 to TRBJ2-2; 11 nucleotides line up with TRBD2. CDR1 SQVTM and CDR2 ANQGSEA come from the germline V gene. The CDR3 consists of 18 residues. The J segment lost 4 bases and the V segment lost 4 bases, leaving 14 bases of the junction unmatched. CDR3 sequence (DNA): TGCAGCGTTGGGTTAGCGGGAGGGCCCGCGAGGATCACCGGGGAGCTGTTTTTT. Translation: CSVGLAGGPARITGELFF.

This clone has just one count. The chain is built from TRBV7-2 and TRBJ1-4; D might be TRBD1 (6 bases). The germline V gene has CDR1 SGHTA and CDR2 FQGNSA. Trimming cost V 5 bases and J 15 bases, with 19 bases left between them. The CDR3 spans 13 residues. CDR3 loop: CASSREAQRGLFF. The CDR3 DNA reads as TGTGCCAGCAGCCGCGAGGCCCAAAGGGGGTTGTTTTTT.

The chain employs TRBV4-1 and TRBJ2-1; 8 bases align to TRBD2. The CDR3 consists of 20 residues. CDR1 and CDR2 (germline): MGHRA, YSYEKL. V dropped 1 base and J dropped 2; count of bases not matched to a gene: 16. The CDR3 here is CASSQAAGAVWREAYNEQFF. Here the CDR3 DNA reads TGCGCCAGCAGCCAAGCGGCAGGCGCAGTGTGGCGGGAGGCCTACAATGAGCAGTTCTTC.

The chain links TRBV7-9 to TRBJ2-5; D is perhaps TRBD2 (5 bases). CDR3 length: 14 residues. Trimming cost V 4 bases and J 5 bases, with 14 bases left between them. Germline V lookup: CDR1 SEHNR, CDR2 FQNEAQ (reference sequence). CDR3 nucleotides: TGTGCCAGCAGCTACCCACCAGCGGAGGAGACCCAGTACTTC. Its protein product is CASSYPPAEETQYF.

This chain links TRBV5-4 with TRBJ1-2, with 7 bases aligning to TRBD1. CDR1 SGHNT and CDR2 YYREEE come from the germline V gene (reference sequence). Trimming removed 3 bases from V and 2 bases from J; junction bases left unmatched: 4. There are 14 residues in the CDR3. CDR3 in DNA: TGTGCCAGCAGCTCCGGGACAGAAAACTATGGCTACACCTTC. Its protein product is CASSSGTENYGYTF.

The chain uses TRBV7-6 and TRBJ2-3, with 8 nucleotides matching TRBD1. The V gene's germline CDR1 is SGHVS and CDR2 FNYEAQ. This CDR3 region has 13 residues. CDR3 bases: TGTGCTGTCAGGACAGGGTATACAGATACGCAGTATTTT. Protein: CAVRTGYTDTQYF.

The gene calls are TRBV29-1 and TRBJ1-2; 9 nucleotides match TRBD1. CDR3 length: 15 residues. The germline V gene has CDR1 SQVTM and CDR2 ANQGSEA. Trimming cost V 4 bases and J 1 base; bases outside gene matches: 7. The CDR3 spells CSVVYWGQGNYGYTF. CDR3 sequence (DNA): TGCAGCGTTGTTTATTGGGGACAGGGTAACTATGGCTACACCTTC.

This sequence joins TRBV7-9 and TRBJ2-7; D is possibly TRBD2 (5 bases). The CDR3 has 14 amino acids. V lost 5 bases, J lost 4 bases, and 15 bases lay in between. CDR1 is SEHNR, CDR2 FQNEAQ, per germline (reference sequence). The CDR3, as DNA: TGTGCCAGCAGCCCCCCGAACGGGGTTTACGAGCAGTACTTC. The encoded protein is CASSPPNGVYEQYF.

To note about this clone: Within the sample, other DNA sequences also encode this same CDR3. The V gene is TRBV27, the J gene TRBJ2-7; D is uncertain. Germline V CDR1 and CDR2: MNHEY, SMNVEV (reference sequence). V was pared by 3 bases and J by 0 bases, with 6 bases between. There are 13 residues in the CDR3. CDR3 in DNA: TGTGCCAGCAGTTTGTTGAGCTCCTACGAGCAGTACTTC. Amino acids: CASSLLSSYEQYF.

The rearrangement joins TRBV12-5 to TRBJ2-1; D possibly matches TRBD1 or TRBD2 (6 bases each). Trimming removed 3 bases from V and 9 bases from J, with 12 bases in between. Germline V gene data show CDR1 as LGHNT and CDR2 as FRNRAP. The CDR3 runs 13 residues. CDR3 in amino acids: CASGFLGGLEQFF. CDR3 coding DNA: TGTGCTAGTGGTTTTTTAGGGGGGCTTGAGCAGTTCTTC.

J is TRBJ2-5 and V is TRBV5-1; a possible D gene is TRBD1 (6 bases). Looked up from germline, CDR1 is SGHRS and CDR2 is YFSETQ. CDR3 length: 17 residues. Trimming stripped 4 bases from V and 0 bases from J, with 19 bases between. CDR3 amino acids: CASSGDVGAPYQETQYF. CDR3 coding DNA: TGCGCCAGCAGCGGCGACGTGGGGGCGCCGTACCAAGAGACCCAGTACTTC.

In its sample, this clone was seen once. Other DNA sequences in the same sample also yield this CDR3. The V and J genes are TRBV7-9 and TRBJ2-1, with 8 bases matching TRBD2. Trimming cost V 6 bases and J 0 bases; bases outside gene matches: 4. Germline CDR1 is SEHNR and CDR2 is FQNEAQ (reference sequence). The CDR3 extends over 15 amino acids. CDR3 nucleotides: TGTGCCAGCAGTCCGAGCGGGAGCTCCTACAATGAGCAGTTCTTC. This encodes CASSPSGSSYNEQFF.

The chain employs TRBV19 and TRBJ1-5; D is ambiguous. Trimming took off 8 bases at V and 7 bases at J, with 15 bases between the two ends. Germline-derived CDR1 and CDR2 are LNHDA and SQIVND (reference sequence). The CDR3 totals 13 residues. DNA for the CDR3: TGTGCCAGTCAAAATGGACTGGCCCAGCCCCAGCATTTT. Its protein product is CASQNGLAQPQHF. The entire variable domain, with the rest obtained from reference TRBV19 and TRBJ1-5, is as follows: DGGITQSPKYLFRKEGQNVTLSCEQNLNHDAMYWYRQDPGQGLRLIYYSQIVNDFQKGDIAEGYSVSREKKESFPLTVTSAQKNPTAFYLCASQNGLAQPQHFGDGTRLSIL.

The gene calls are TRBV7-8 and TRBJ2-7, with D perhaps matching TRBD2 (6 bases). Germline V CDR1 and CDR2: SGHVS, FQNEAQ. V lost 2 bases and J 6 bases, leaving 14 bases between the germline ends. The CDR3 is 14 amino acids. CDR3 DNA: TGTGCCAGCAGCTTATTTGGGGAGGCTACCGAGCAGTACTTC. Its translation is CASSLFGEATEQYF.

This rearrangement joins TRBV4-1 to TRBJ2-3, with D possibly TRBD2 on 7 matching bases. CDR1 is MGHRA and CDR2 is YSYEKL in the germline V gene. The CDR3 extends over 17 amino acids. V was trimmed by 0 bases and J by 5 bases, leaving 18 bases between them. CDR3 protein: CASSQEGANWEGDTQYF. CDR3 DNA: TGCGCCAGCAGCCAAGAGGGGGCGAACTGGGAGGGAGATACGCAGTATTTT.

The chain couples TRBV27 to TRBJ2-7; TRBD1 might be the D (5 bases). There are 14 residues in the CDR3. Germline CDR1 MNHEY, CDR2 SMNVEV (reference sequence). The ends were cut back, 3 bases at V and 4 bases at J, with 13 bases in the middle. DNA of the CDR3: TGTGCCAGCAGTTTTTTAGGGGCGGCGTACGAGCAGTACTTC. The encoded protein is CASSFLGAAYEQYF.

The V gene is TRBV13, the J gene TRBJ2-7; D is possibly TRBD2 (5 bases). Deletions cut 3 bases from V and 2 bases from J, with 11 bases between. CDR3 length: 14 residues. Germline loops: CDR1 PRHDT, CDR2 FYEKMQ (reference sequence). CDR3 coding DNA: TGTGCCAGCAGCTTGGGAGCGGCGACCTACGAGCAGTACTTC. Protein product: CASSLGAATYEQYF.

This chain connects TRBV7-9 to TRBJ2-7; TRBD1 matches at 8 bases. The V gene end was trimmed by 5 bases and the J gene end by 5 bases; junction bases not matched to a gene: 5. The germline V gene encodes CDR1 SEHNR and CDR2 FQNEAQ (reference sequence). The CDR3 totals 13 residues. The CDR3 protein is CASSPRTGHEQYF. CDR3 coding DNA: TGTGCCAGCAGCCCGAGGACAGGGCACGAGCAGTACTTC.

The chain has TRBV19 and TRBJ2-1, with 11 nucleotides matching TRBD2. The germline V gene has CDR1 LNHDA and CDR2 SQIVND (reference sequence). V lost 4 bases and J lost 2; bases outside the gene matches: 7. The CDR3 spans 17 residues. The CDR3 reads CASSTLTSGSTYNEQFF. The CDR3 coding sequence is TGTGCCAGTAGTACTCTCACTAGCGGGAGTACCTACAATGAGCAGTTCTTC.